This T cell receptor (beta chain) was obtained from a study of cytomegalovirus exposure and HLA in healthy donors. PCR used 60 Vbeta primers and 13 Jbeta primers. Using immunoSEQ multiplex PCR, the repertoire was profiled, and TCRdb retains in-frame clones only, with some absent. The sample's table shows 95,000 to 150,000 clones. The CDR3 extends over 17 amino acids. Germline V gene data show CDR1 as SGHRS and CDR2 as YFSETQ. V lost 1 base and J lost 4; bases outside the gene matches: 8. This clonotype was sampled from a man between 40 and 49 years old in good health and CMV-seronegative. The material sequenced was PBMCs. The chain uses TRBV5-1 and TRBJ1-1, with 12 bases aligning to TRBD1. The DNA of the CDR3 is TGCGCCAGCAGCTTGAAGGGACAGGGGGCGTGGGTCACTGAAGCTTTCTTT. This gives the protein CASSLKGQGAWVTEAFF.